This TCR beta chain derives from a study of vaccination effects on CD4 cells after COVID-19. Of note for this clone: Its matching antigen is unknown.

Study-wide results and limits: Marked clonal contraction of infection- and vaccine-induced clones was seen late after vaccination.

Germline V gene sequence: CDR1 SSHAT, CDR2 FNYEAQ (reference sequence). This CDR3 has 13 amino acids. V lost 5 bases to trimming and J lost 5 bases, with 12 bases between them. Subsequent to 10 days of culture, CD4+ T cells were isolated. Either the BNT162b2 or mRNA-1273 vaccine was given to participants in two doses. Data came from immunoSEQ multiplex PCR; TCRdb stores just in-frame clones and leaves some out. The sample lists tens of thousands of clones, around 67% seen once, with around 2.1% in the top ten. The rearrangement links TRBV7-7 to TRBJ2-5; D not resolved. The sequences come from CD4+ T cells from PBMCs cultured without peptide, collected after COVID-19 vaccination. The TCR sequence derives from a human donor who received a COVID-19 vaccine. The DNA for the CDR3 is TGTGCCAGCAGCCCCGATCTAGGGGAGACCCAGTACTTC. Residues: CASSPDLGETQYF.